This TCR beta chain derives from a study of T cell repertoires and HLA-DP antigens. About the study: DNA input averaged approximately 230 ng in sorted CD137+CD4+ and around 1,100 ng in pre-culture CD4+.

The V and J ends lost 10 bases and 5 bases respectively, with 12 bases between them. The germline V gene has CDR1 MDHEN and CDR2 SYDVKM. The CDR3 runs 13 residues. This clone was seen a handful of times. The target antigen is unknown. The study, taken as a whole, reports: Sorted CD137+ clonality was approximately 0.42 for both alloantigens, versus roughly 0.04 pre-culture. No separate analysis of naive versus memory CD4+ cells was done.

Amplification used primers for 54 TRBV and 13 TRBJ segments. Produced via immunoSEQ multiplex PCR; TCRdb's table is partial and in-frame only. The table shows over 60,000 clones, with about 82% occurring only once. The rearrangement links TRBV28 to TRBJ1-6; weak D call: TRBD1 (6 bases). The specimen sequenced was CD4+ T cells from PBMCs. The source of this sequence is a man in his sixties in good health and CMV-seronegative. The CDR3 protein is CATLQGNNSPLHF. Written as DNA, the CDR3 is TGTGCCACCCTACAGGGAAATAATTCACCCCTCCACTTT.